These 10 T cell receptor beta chains were sequenced from one sample in a study of cytomegalovirus exposure and HLA in healthy donors. The PCR ran on 60 Vbeta and 13 Jbeta primers. Produced via immunoSEQ multiplex PCR; TCRdb's table is partial and in-frame only. Of approximately 190,000 clones listed, roughly four fifths are singletons. The sample consisted of PBMCs. The receptors shown here come from a woman in her late teens or twenties in good health and CMV-seronegative.

In its sample, this clone was seen once. This sequence joins TRBV28 and TRBJ1-5; possible D gene TRBD1, 6 bases. The CDR3 length is 17 residues. Germline lookup yields CDR1 MDHEN and CDR2 SYDVKM. V was trimmed by 3 bases and J by 0 bases, leaving 15 bases between them. Here the CDR3 reads CASSFEGTPYSNQPQHF. The CDR3 nucleotides are TGTGCCAGCAGTTTCGAAGGGACACCTTATAGCAATCAGCCCCAGCATTTT.

The genes are TRBV5-5 and TRBJ2-1, with 8 bases identical to TRBD2. There are 15 residues in the CDR3. Germline-derived CDR1 and CDR2 are SGHKS and YYEKEE (reference sequence). The J segment lost 4 bases and the V segment lost 1 base, leaving 4 bases of the junction unmatched. This CDR3 is CASSLLTSGYNEQFF. CDR3 DNA: TGTGCCAGCAGCTTGTTAACTAGCGGATACAATGAGCAGTTCTTC.

This chain connects TRBV28 to TRBJ1-2, with TRBD1 matching over 8 bases. From germline, CDR1 is MDHEN and CDR2 SYDVKM. Trimming removed 5 bases from V and 8 bases from J; junction bases left unmatched: 7. The CDR3 extends over 13 amino acids. The CDR3 here is CASSPQGVKGYTF. The CDR3 region has the DNA TGTGCCAGCAGTCCACAGGGGGTCAAGGGCTACACCTTC.

This clone was seen a single time. This sequence joins TRBV13 and TRBJ2-7; D remains unclear. Trimming pared 3 bases from V and 1 base from J, leaving 10 bases between. The germline gives CDR1 PRHDT, CDR2 FYEKMQ (reference sequence). CDR3 length equals 14 residues. The CDR3 DNA reads TGTGCCAGCAGCTTGAACAGCCGATCCTACGAGCAGTACTTC. This encodes CASSLNSRSYEQYF. The complete variable domain, with remaining parts taken from reference TRBV13 and TRBJ2-7, reads AAGVIQSPRHLIKEKRETATLKCYPIPRHDTVYWYQQGPGQDPQFLISFYEKMQSDKGSIPDRFSAQQFSDYHSELNMSSLELGDSALYFCASSLNSRSYEQYFGPGTRLTVT.

This clone was recorded once. V is TRBV6-5 and J is TRBJ2-5; D gene unclear. CDR3 length: 12 amino acids. The germline gives CDR1 MNHEY, CDR2 SVGAGI. V shed 5 bases and J shed 1 base, with 5 bases lying between them. The CDR3 sequence is CASSPSQETQYF. In DNA form, the CDR3 reads TGTGCCAGCAGTCCTAGCCAAGAGACCCAGTACTTC.

This clone was observed a few times. The chain has TRBV5-6 and TRBJ1-6; 7 bases fit TRBD1. In germline, CDR1 is SGHDT, CDR2 YYEEEE. This CDR3 region has 15 residues. V trimming: 4 bases; J trimming: 10 bases; junction bases outside the gene matches: 11. DNA of the CDR3: TGTGCCAGCAGCCGCATTGACAGGGTCGAATCACCCCTCCACTTT. Translating it yields CASSRIDRVESPLHF. The variable domain in full, completed from reference TRBV5-6 and TRBJ1-6, reads DAGVTQSPTHLIKTRGQQVTLRCSPKSGHDTVSWYQQALGQGPQFIFQYYEEEERQRGNFPDRFSGHQFPNYSSELNVNALLLGDSALYLCASSRIDRVESPLHFGNGTRLTVT.

J is TRBJ1-3 and V is TRBV7-9; weak D call: TRBD1 (6 bases). This CDR3 is built from 16 residues. Trimming removed 5 bases at V and 5 bases at J, with 19 bases between. Germline V gene lookup returns CDR1 SEHNR and CDR2 FQNEAQ (reference sequence). Here the CDR3 reads CASSPPYREWRNTIYF. Here the CDR3 DNA reads TGTGCCAGCAGCCCCCCTTACAGGGAGTGGCGAAACACCATATATTTT.

The chain links TRBV11-2 to TRBJ2-1; 10 bases agree with TRBD2. Germline loops: CDR1 SGHAT, CDR2 FQNNGV. V gave up 0 bases and J gave up 7 bases; unmatched junction bases: 9. The CDR3 sequence is 17 residues long. CDR3: CASSLDPGTSDSNEQFF. CDR3 in DNA: TGTGCCAGCAGCTTAGATCCGGGGACTAGCGATAGTAATGAGCAGTTCTTC.

The chain is built from TRBV10-1 and TRBJ2-5; 7 nucleotides match TRBD2. CDR1 and CDR2 from the germline V gene are WNHNN and SYGVQD (reference sequence). This CDR3 region has 15 residues. The ends lost 2 bases at V and 2 bases at J; junction bases unmatched: 5. In nucleotides, the CDR3 is TGCGCCAGCAGTGAGGGCTCCGGGAGGCAAGAGACCCAGTACTTC. It codes for CASSEGSGRQETQYF.

The gene calls are TRBV7-2 and TRBJ1-1; TRBD1 agrees at 10 bases. The germline gives CDR1 SGHTA, CDR2 FQGNSA. The J segment lost 4 bases and the V segment lost 9 bases, leaving 5 bases of the junction unmatched. The CDR3 consists of 13 residues. The CDR3 spells CASRQGASTEAFF. For the CDR3, the DNA is TGTGCCAGTAGACAGGGGGCCAGCACTGAAGCTTTCTTT.